One TCR beta chain is described in this entry. This clone's antigen is unknown. No much larger clone exists at a distance of one base, and base qualities are not known. V loses 4 bases, J loses 3 bases, and the germline ends lie 7 bases apart. Taken from cysteine to phenylalanine, the CDR3 has 13 residues. The retained sequence is limited to the CDR3, 39 bases, with the frame set at the first base. The germline V gene specifies KGHDR as CDR1 and SFDVKD as CDR2. These data originate in a study of blood T cell repertoires in COVID-19 (dated by TCRdb to between 2020 and 2021). Regarding the complete study: Samples from collaborators originated in the United States, Italy and Spain and spanned both the acute and convalescent phases of COVID-19. The material from the prospective study consisted of cDNA or gDNA derived from T cells, B-cell-depleted T cells, or PBMCs. Subjects who had been exposed to COVID-19, were actively infected with it, or had recovered from it provided the deeply sampled blood TCRbeta repertoires that made up the dataset. A freely available public database, intended as a resource for researchers studying the immune response to SARS-CoV-2, is where the repertoires were released. The samples were drawn from the first 160 participants of the ongoing ImmuneRACE study and from more than 1,000 subjects provided by 6 global collaborators. Nearly every sample came with metadata listing a de-identified subject ID, COVID-19 status, age in years and sex. Where available, HLA class I and class II types were obtained from metadata supplied by the sample provider rather than from assay-based typing. The full study reports these points: The amount of clinical and demographic metadata varied by source and participant and was provided uncurated.

TCRbeta CDR3 regions were amplified from genomic DNA using the immunoSEQ Assay, a bias-controlled multiplex PCR. Processing in the source paper ran as follows. The number of nucleated cells in each sample was estimated from the amplification of reference gene primers within the assay. To quantify the absolute abundance of each unique TCRbeta CDR3 rearrangement, sequence reads were collapsed and filtered. For each sample, productive Simpson clonality was calculated as the square root of Simpson's diversity index over productive rearrangements. Held by TCRdb, this immuneACCESS table contains in-frame sequences only and omits some clones. Under half of the omission traces to an unresolved V gene where checked; the cause of the rest is unknown. V and J calls and clone size come straight from that table; D and trimming were deduced from the DNA. For this sample there are almost 80,000 clones; 90% appear just once. Together, the top ten hold 0.75% to 0.8% of the sample.

Each collaborating institution followed its own protocols to collect whole blood in K2EDTA tubes. Collaborator samples were shipped for TCRbeta analysis as frozen whole blood, isolated PBMCs, or DNA extracted from either sample type. Sequenced input: peripheral blood. The receptor comes from a woman of 80 years or more with acute or convalescent COVID-19. The chain is made from TRBV24-1 and TRBJ2-3; no D segment can be confidently identified. Here is the DNA: TGTGCCACCAGTGAGACTGGAACAGATACGCAGTATTTT. This sequence encodes CATSETGTDTQYF.